In its sample, the clone carrying this T cell receptor (beta chain) was seen once. Trimming removed 4 bases from V and 8 bases from J; junction bases left unmatched: 8. Germline lookup yields CDR1 SGHRS and CDR2 YFSETQ. The CDR3 contains 15 residues. The sample belongs to a study of blood T cell repertoires in COVID-19. On the study more broadly: Samples of COVID-19 (acute and convalescent) were obtained from the United States, Italy and Spain. Sources were T cells, B-cell-depleted T cells, or PBMCs; the material itself was cDNA or gDNA.

Under the authors' procedure: Amplification from reference gene primers served as the basis for estimated nucleated cell counts. Assay: immunoSEQ multiplex PCR; the TCRdb copy retains only in-frame clones and omits some. That table supplies the V and J calls and clone size; D and trimming were determined from the DNA. Found here are over 350,000 clones, around 88% of them singletons; the top ten hold around 4.5%. What was sequenced was peripheral blood. This chain uses TRBV5-1 with TRBJ2-1; 11 bases are a match to TRBD1. The receptor was isolated from a woman aged 25 to 39 with acute or convalescent COVID-19. The CDR3 DNA sequence: TGCGCCAGCAGCCTGCGGGACAGGGGGTTCGATGAGCAGTTCTTC. Its protein is CASSLRDRGFDEQFF.